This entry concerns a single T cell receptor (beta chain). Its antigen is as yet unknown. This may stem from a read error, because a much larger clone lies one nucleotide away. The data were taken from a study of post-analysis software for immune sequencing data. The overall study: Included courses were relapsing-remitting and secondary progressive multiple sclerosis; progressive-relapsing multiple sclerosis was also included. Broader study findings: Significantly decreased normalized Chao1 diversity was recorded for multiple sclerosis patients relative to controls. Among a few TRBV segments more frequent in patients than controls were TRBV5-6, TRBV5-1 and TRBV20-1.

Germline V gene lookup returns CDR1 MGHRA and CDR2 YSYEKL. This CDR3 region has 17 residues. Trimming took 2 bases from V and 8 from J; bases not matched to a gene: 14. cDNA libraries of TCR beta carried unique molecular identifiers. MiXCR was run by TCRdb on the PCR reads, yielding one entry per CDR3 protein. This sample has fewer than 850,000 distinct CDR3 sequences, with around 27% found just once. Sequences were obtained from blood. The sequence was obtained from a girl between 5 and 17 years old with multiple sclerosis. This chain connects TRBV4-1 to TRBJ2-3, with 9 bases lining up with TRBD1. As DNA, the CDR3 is TGCGCCAGCAGCCAACTCCCCGGGACAGGGAATATTGGTACGCAGTATTTT. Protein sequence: CASSQLPGTGNIGTQYF.